This T cell receptor beta chain is from a study of human T cells and chemical hapten exposure. Overall study findings and caveats: Counts of expanded TCRs at PT1 were positively correlated with patch test score.

MiXCR was run by TCRdb on the RACE reads, yielding one entry per CDR3 protein. The data show 80,000 to 100,000 distinct CDR3 sequences, about a tenth seen once. Time point: pre-sensitization, week 0. Sample treatment: therapeutic diphenylcyclopropenone sensitization with weekly scalp DPC. In its sample, this clonotype was seen a few times. Antigen unknown. Sequenced material: whole blood, taken in connection with sensitization to the hapten diphenylcyclopropenone (DPC). The clonotype originates from a woman between 55 and 75 years old with alopecia areata. Some clones in this sample may be carry-over from other donors' samples.

CDR3: CASSPVGYGDNEQFF. The CDR3 bases are TGTGCCAGCTCACCAGTCGGGTATGGGGACAATGAGCAGTTCTTC. The rearrangement uses TRBV18 and TRBJ2-1; no clear D. This CDR3 has 15 amino acids. Germline CDR1 KGHSH, CDR2 LQKENI. Trimming removed 2 bases at V and 5 bases at J, with 13 bases between.